The 3 T cell receptor beta chains presented below share a single source sample, sequenced in a study of T cells in Graves' hyperthyroidism and ophthalmopathy (dated by TCRdb to between 2018 and 2021). The library was built by means of multiplex PCR. TCRdb names Illumina HiSeq 2000 as the instrument used. The TCR beta CDR3 regions were amplified from the RNA transcripts. For the first round of RT-PCR on the TCR CDR3, the HTBI primer set was used together with the Qiagen OneStep RT-PCR kit. TCRdb applied fastp at Q25 and MiXCR to the public reads, then kept only in-frame beta chains. Rows with one shared CDR3 protein collapse into an entry with the most common genes and DNA. The sample table contains around 300,000 distinct CDR3 sequences; only one count was recorded for 10% to 15% of them. Roughly 7.5% of the sample is taken by the ten largest. Sequencing input: blood. The receptor source for this set is a woman younger than 45 with Graves' hyperthyroidism that later progressed to Graves' ophthalmopathy.

This clonotype has more than one count but fewer than ten. This could be a read error, since a much larger clone is one nucleotide away. V is TRBV28 and J is TRBJ2-5; either TRBD1 or TRBD2 may fit D (6 bases each). Per the germline V gene, CDR1 is MDHEN and CDR2 is SYDVKM. The CDR3 covers 14 residues. Trimming took 4 bases from V and 2 from J, leaving 11 bases between them. The CDR3 coding sequence is TGTGCCAGCAGTTCAGGAGGGACACAAGAGACCCAGTACTTC. Protein sequence: CASSSGGTQETQYF.

At least ten counts were recorded for this clonotype. The chain recombines TRBV20-1 with TRBJ2-1; TRBD2 agrees at 10 bases. From germline, CDR1 is DFQATT and CDR2 SNEGSKA (reference sequence). V shed 6 bases, J shed 7 bases, and the junction held 6 bases outside the gene matches. The CDR3 has 13 amino acids. This CDR3 reads CSAGTSDWNEQFF. CDR3 sequence (DNA): TGCAGTGCAGGGACTAGCGACTGGAATGAGCAGTTCTTC.

The rearrangement links TRBV12-3 or TRBV12-4 to TRBJ2-1, with 8 bases aligning to TRBD2. The CDR3 is made up of 12 amino acids. Trimming cost V 6 bases and J 16 bases; bases outside gene matches: 11. The CDR3 sequence is CASSQGTRIGFF. CDR3 DNA sequence: TGTGCCAGCAGCCAAGGGACTAGGATAGGCTTCTTC.